There are many counts of the clone carrying this T cell receptor beta chain. At the DNA level, this CDR3 is encoded by other sequences in the same sample as well. The sample comes from a study of blood T cell repertoires in COVID-19. Overall study context: PBMCs, B-cell-depleted T cells, or T cells were the source of the cDNA or gDNA that made up the material.

The germline V and J ends were trimmed by 0 bases and 1 base, with 6 bases remaining between them. The CDR3 loop spans 15 amino acids. Germline V gives CDR1 MRHNA, CDR2 SNTAGT. Study processing details: Amplifying reference gene primers gave estimates of nucleated cell counts. Repertoires were generated with immunoSEQ multiplex PCR, while TCRdb's copy carries only in-frame clones and drops some. That table is the source of V, J and clone size, and D and trimming were worked out from the DNA. The sample gives some 180,000 clones, 80% of which show up once; roughly 6.4% is in the top ten. The chain employs TRBV6-4 and TRBJ2-2; TRBD2 might be the D (6 bases). The specimen sequenced was peripheral blood. The receptor comes from a man in his 60s with acute or convalescent COVID-19. The CDR3 coding sequence is TGTGCCAGCAGTGACTCGGGGGGGAACACCGGGGAGCTGTTTTTT. Translation gives CASSDSGGNTGELFF.